A single sample is the source of the 15 T cell receptor beta chains below, sequenced in a study of CD8 T cells in ankylosing spondylitis. Antigens of these TCRs are unknown. Study-wide points: The study identified a TCR beta motif of under ten highly homologous variants that appeared characteristic of ankylosing spondylitis blood.

TCRdb reanalysed the 5' RACE reads using MiXCR and keeps one entry per CDR3 protein. Seen here are under 450,000 distinct CDR3 sequences, roughly 18% observed once, and the top ten hold under 1.2%. Material: blood, either unsorted or a sorted T cell fraction (not recorded which). The source of these receptors is a male donor with ankylosing spondylitis.

The rearrangement links TRBV6-6 to TRBJ2-1; 7 positions match TRBD1. Germline CDR1 is MNHNY and CDR2 is SVGAGI (reference sequence). The CDR3 totals 13 residues. V lost 7 bases to trimming and J lost 9 bases; unmatched junction nucleotides: 9. CDR3 bases: TGTGCCAGCAACCCGACAGGGCTCGGTGAGCAGTTCTTC. Amino acids: CASNPTGLGEQFF.

V and J are TRBV29-1 and TRBJ2-3; the match to TRBD2 covers 8 bases. The ends lost 4 bases at V and 2 bases at J; junction bases unmatched: 11. Germline CDR1 SQVTM, CDR2 ANQGSEA. The CDR3 length is 16 residues. In DNA form, the CDR3 reads TGCAGCGTTGGCCTCGGGGGGGGTGGGAACACAGATACGCAGTATTTT. It is translated as CSVGLGGGGNTDTQYF.

This clonotype was picked up many times. The chain carries TRBV12-3 or TRBV12-4 and TRBJ1-6, with 12 bases matching TRBD1. The V and J ends lost 1 base and 7 bases, in that order; junction bases with no gene match: 2. This CDR3 is 16 amino acids long. The CDR3 reads CASSLEGTGGNSPLHF. The CDR3 nucleotides read TGTGCCAGCAGTTTAGAAGGGACAGGGGGCAATTCACCCCTCCACTTT.

The genes are TRBV4-2 and TRBJ2-7; D unresolved. The CDR3 consists of 15 residues. V shed 0 bases and J shed 1 base, with 10 bases lying between them. CDR1 is LGHNA, CDR2 YNFKEQ, per germline. As DNA, the CDR3 is TGTGCCAGCAGCCAAGATTTTGGCTTATCCTACGAGCAGTACTTC. Protein sequence: CASSQDFGLSYEQYF.

This clonotype appeared many times. The chain is built from TRBV9 and TRBJ2-1; no reliable D call. Germline V CDR1 and CDR2: SGDLS, YYNGEE. Deletions cut 4 bases from V and 0 bases from J, with 17 bases between. There are 17 residues in the CDR3. CDR3 sequence reads: CASSPLNLRSSYNEQFF. The DNA of the CDR3 is TGTGCCAGCAGCCCCCTGAATCTAAGGAGCTCCTACAATGAGCAGTTCTTC.

Many counts were recorded for this clonotype. Here the CDR3 reads CASSLDGYSPLHF. DNA for the CDR3: TGTGCCAGCAGCTTGGACGGATATTCACCCCTCCACTTT. This chain uses TRBV7-3 with TRBJ1-6, with D unresolved. Germline V CDR1 and CDR2: SGHTA, FQGTGA. This CDR3 has 13 residues. V dropped 3 bases and J dropped 8 bases, with 8 bases sitting between them.

This sequence joins TRBV15 and TRBJ2-5; 7 nucleotides match TRBD2. V gave up 1 base and J gave up 10 bases; unmatched junction bases: 6. CDR3 length: 13 residues. From germline, CDR1 is LNHNV and CDR2 YYDKDF (reference sequence). As DNA, the CDR3 is TGTGCCACCAGCAGAGTCCAGCGGGGAGTCCAGTACTTC. This translates into CATSRVQRGVQYF.

The genes are TRBV12-5 and TRBJ2-3; no reliable D call. CDR1 is LGHNT and CDR2 is FRNRAP in the germline V gene. Between the trimmed V and J ends, which lost 0 bases and 1 base, there was a span of 11 bases. The CDR3 length is 16 residues. CDR3 region: CASGLVDQSRTDTQYF. CDR3 bases: TGTGCTAGTGGTTTGGTTGATCAGAGTCGCACAGATACGCAGTATTTT.

V is TRBV5-6 and J is TRBJ2-3; tentative D call: TRBD2 (7 bases). The CDR3 is 19 residues long. The V end was cut by 7 bases, the J end by 2 bases, with 29 bases between. In germline, CDR1 is SGHDT, CDR2 YYEEEE. CDR3 sequence: CASGWHSSGGFSVTDTQYF. CDR3 DNA sequence: TGTGCCAGCGGTTGGCACTCTTCGGGGGGCTTTTCGGTCACAGATACGCAGTATTTT. The variable domain in full, completed from reference TRBV5-6 and TRBJ2-3, reads DAGVTQSPTHLIKTRGQQVTLRCSPKSGHDTVSWYQQALGQGPQFIFQYYEEEERQRGNFPDRFSGHQFPNYSSELNVNALLLGDSALYLCASGWHSSGGFSVTDTQYFGPGTRLTVL.

This clonotype came up a few times. The J gene is TRBJ2-3, the V gene TRBV15; 9 nucleotides match TRBD2. The CDR3 is made up of 19 amino acids. Trimming cost V 0 bases and J 3 bases; bases outside gene matches: 13. Germline CDR1 LNHNV, CDR2 YYDKDF (reference sequence). The CDR3 sequence is CATSRDGGGLAGETDTQYF. CDR3 sequence (DNA): TGTGCCACCAGCAGAGATGGTGGTGGTTTAGCGGGAGAAACAGATACGCAGTATTTT.

The CDR3 DNA reads as TGTGCCAGCAGCCCGACTATTGGGTCCGGGGAGCTGTTTTTT. Its protein product is CASSPTIGSGELFF. V is TRBV7-6 and J is TRBJ2-2, with a weak D call TRBD2 (5 bases). The CDR3 is 14 residues long. V dropped 5 bases and J dropped 6 bases, with 13 bases sitting between them. Germline V gene lookup returns CDR1 SGHVS and CDR2 FNYEAQ. Full variable domain (rest looked up from reference TRBV7-6 and TRBJ2-2): GAGVSQSPRYKVTKRGQDVALRCDPISGHVSLYWYRQALGQGPEFLTYFNYEAQQDKSGLPNDRFSAERPEGSISTLTIQRTEQRDSAMYRCASSPTIGSGELFFGEGSRLTVL.

The chain recombines TRBV11-2 with TRBJ2-7, with D unclear. V dropped 2 bases and J dropped 5 bases, with 10 bases sitting between them. The CDR3 runs to 13 residues. In germline, CDR1 is SGHAT, CDR2 FQNNGV. For the CDR3, the DNA is TGTGCCAGCAGCTTATCGCTCTGGGACGAGCAGTACTTC. This gives the protein CASSLSLWDEQYF.

The chain carries TRBV15 and TRBJ2-7; 9 bases agree with TRBD2. V trimming: 1 base; J trimming: 4 bases; junction bases outside the gene matches: 5. The CDR3 runs 15 residues. CDR1 and CDR2 (germline): LNHNV, YYDKDF (reference sequence). As DNA, the CDR3 is TGTGCCACCAGCAGAGTTAGCGGGAGTCGGTACGAGCAGTACTTC. Residues: CATSRVSGSRYEQYF.

This clonotype has more than one count but fewer than ten. Here the CDR3 DNA reads TGTGCCAGCAGTTTAGCGCAAGGAGACAGGACGAACGGTGGCTACACCTTC. Its translation: CASSLAQGDRTNGGYTF. The chain couples TRBV12-3 or TRBV12-4 to TRBJ1-2, with D maybe TRBD1 (6 bases). Trimming removed 0 bases from V and 7 bases from J, with 21 bases in between. The CDR3 extends over 17 amino acids.

This clonotype occurred a few times. The gene calls are TRBV11-2 and TRBJ1-2, with 8 bases that match TRBD1. Germline CDR1 SGHAT, CDR2 FQNNGV. This CDR3 spans 14 amino acids. J gave up 4 bases and V 4 bases, and 5 bases lay outside the gene matches. CDR3 in amino acids: CASSSGQGLYGYTF. The CDR3, as DNA: TGTGCCAGCAGCTCAGGACAGGGCCTCTATGGCTACACCTTC.